This record covers a single T cell receptor beta chain. This table comes from immunoSEQ multiplex PCR, and its TCRdb copy is limited to in-frame clones, with some not included. Here the sample spans about 100,000 clones, just over 90% being singletons. V was cut by 2 bases and J by 8 bases, with 16 bases left in between. The CDR3 has 14 residues. In germline, CDR1 is SGHDT, CDR2 YYEEEE. The sample is drawn from a study of OX40 agonist ivuxolimab in advanced cancers. This TCR came from an adult with an advanced solid tumor such as melanoma, head and neck, liver or kidney cancer. The input for sequencing was CD4+ or CD8+ T cells sorted from blood, taken in a trial of the OX40 agonist ivuxolimab. The V gene is TRBV5-6, the J gene TRBJ1-2; unclear D gene. The CDR3 loop is CASSFYSASGGYTF. DNA for the CDR3: TGTGCCAGCAGCTTTTATTCCGCCTCTGGGGGCTACACCTTC.